These 21 T cell receptor beta chains originate from one sample sequenced in a study of radiation and T cells in renal cell carcinoma. Stated time point: baseline pretreatment blood. The treatment: 15 Gy SBRT to primary tumor, nephrectomy 4 weeks later. The table came from immunoSEQ multiplex PCR; TCRdb's copy has only in-frame clones and leaves some out. The table includes roughly 120,000 clones, approximately 78% detected once. The sample here was blood, taken from a patient whose treatment included radiotherapy and nephrectomy. Source of these receptors: a woman aged 55 to 70 with renal cell carcinoma.

The V gene is TRBV2, the J gene TRBJ2-5; D is ambiguous. The length of the CDR3 is 12 residues. The germline V gene has CDR1 SNHLY and CDR2 FYNNEI. With 2 bases removed from V and 2 bases from J, the gap between germline ends came to 3 bases. CDR3 DNA sequence: TGTGCCAGCAGTGAACAGCAAGAGACCCAGTACTTC. It specifies CASSEQQETQYF.

For the CDR3, the DNA is TGTGCCACCACCCGAGGGGTAACTAATGAAAAACTGTTTTTT. Its translation: CATTRGVTNEKLFF. The V gene is TRBV15, the J gene TRBJ1-4, with D perhaps matching TRBD1 (5 bases). Germline loops: CDR1 LNHNV, CDR2 YYDKDF (reference sequence). CDR3 length: 14 residues. The V end was cut by 7 bases, the J end by 1 base, with 10 bases between.

The chain has TRBV4-2 and TRBJ2-7; tentatively, D is TRBD2 (5 bases). V lost 1 base and J 0 bases, leaving 13 bases between the germline ends. Looked up from germline, CDR1 is LGHNA and CDR2 is YNFKEQ. This CDR3 spans 16 amino acids. The CDR3 sequence is CASSQAIGGYSYEQYF. The CDR3 DNA follows: TGTGCCAGCAGCCAAGCTATAGGAGGATACTCCTACGAGCAGTACTTC.

The chain combines TRBV5-1 with TRBJ2-2; 7 nucleotides match TRBD1. Trimming at V came to 4 bases and at J to 0 bases, leaving 6 bases not matched to a gene. This CDR3 spans 16 amino acids. Germline V CDR1 and CDR2: SGHRS, YFSETQ. DNA of the CDR3: TGCGCCAGCAGCCGGGGACAGACCGCGAACACCGGGGAGCTGTTTTTT. It is translated as CASSRGQTANTGELFF. The whole variable domain, filled in from reference TRBV5-1 and TRBJ2-2, reads KAGVTQTPRYLIKTRGQQVTLSCSPISGHRSVSWYQQTPGQGLQFLFEYFSETQRNKGNFPGRFSGRQFSNSRSEMNVSTLELGDSALYLCASSRGQTANTGELFFGEGSRLTVL.

In nucleotides, the CDR3 is TGTGCCAGCAGTTTCGGGACCCCACCGAGCACAGATACGCAGTATTTT. Its translation is CASSFGTPPSTDTQYF. V usage is TRBV27 and J usage is TRBJ2-3; the D call may be TRBD1 or TRBD2 (5 bases each). V was trimmed by 3 bases and J by 0 bases, leaving 13 bases between them. The CDR3 spans 16 residues. Germline V gives CDR1 MNHEY, CDR2 SMNVEV (reference sequence).

This clone was found once. This chain joins TRBV2 and TRBJ2-7; D could derive from TRBD1 or TRBD2 (5 bases each). Germline V lookup: CDR1 SNHLY, CDR2 FYNNEI. V gave up 5 bases and J gave up 4 bases, with 18 bases separating them. This CDR3 spans 15 amino acids. The CDR3 protein is CASSPLKGAGYEQYF. The CDR3 region has the DNA TGTGCCAGCAGTCCCCTTAAGGGAGCAGGGTACGAGCAGTACTTC.

The V and J genes are TRBV28 and TRBJ1-2; 7 bases align to TRBD1. V was pared by 11 bases and J by 0 bases, with 6 bases of the junction left unmatched. The germline V gene encodes CDR1 MDHEN and CDR2 SYDVKM. The CDR3 loop spans 13 amino acids. The CDR3 region is CAVYRGANYGYTF. CDR3 coding DNA: TGTGCCGTATACAGGGGAGCTAACTATGGCTACACCTTC.

This chain uses TRBV6-1 with TRBJ2-5; weak D call: TRBD2 (6 bases). The germline V gene has CDR1 MNHNS and CDR2 SASEGT. The CDR3 is made up of 15 amino acids. With 1 base removed from V and 5 bases from J, the gap between germline ends came to 14 bases. CDR3 nucleotide sequence: TGTGCCAGCAGTGAAGGCGGAGGGCTGACGGAGACCCAGTACTTC. This encodes CASSEGGGLTETQYF.

The chain employs TRBV7-9 and TRBJ1-6; D is ambiguous. V was pared by 5 bases and J by 5 bases, with 10 bases between. CDR1 and CDR2 from the germline V gene are SEHNR and FQNEAQ (reference sequence). The CDR3 runs to 14 residues. CDR3 protein: CASSPEVDNSPLHF. In nucleotides, the CDR3 is TGTGCCAGCAGCCCTGAGGTTGATAATTCACCCCTCCACTTT.

The V gene is TRBV7-3, the J gene TRBJ1-1; the match to TRBD1 covers 8 bases. Germline CDR1 reads SGHTA; CDR2 reads FQGTGA. There are 15 residues in the CDR3. V trimming: 9 bases; J trimming: 2 bases; junction bases outside the gene matches: 11. CDR3 DNA sequence: TGTGCCAGTTTACGACAGGGGTCAGGAAACACTGAAGCTTTCTTT. It codes for CASLRQGSGNTEAFF. Looking up the rest from reference TRBV7-3 and TRBJ1-1 gives the full variable domain: GAGVSQTPSNKVTEKGKYVELRCDPISGHTALYWYRQSLGQGPEFLIYFQGTGAADDSGLPNDRFFAVRPEGSVSTLKIQRTERGDSAVYLCASLRQGSGNTEAFFGQGTRLTVV.

This clone has a single count. The chain employs TRBV30 and TRBJ1-6, with D possibly being TRBD1 (5 bases). The ends were cut back, 3 bases at V and 0 bases at J, with 15 bases in the middle. Germline V gene data show CDR1 as GTSNPN and CDR2 as SVGIG (reference sequence). The CDR3 sequence is 17 residues long. The CDR3 region has the DNA TGTGCCTGGAGCGTGGGGGGGGGACGCTCCTATAATTCACCCCTCCACTTT. This encodes CAWSVGGGRSYNSPLHF. Variable domain in full (rest from reference TRBV30 and TRBJ1-6): SQTIHQWPATLVQPVGSPLSLECTVEGTSNPNLYWYRQAAGRGLQLLFYSVGIGQISSEVPQNLSASRPQDRQFILSSKKLLLSDSGFYLCAWSVGGGRSYNSPLHFGNGTRLTVT.

This rearrangement joins TRBV5-1 to TRBJ1-6; no definite D call. Germline V gives CDR1 SGHRS, CDR2 YFSETQ. Trimming stripped 2 bases from V and 0 bases from J, with 3 bases between. The CDR3 extends over 14 amino acids. The CDR3 DNA reads as TGCGCCAGCAGCTTAAGCTCCTATAATTCACCCCTCCACTTT. Its translation: CASSLSSYNSPLHF.

V usage is TRBV5-4 and J usage is TRBJ2-7; D is unclear. The CDR3 runs 17 residues. Trimming cost V 2 bases and J 0 bases, with 18 bases left between them. Germline CDR1 and CDR2: SGHNT and YYREEE (reference sequence). The CDR3 sequence: CASSFGRTEISSYEQYF. The CDR3 DNA sequence: TGTGCCAGCAGCTTCGGCCGGACGGAAATCAGCTCCTACGAGCAGTACTTC.

The chain employs TRBV9 and TRBJ1-6, with TRBD1 matching over 10 bases. Germline CDR1 reads SGDLS; CDR2 reads YYNGEE. CDR3 size: 14 residues. With V trimmed by 0 bases and J by 10 bases, 1 base remained unmatched. CDR3 protein: CASSVGDRGSPLHF. The CDR3 DNA is TGTGCCAGCAGCGTAGGGGACAGGGGATCACCCCTCCACTTT.

The V gene is TRBV9, the J gene TRBJ2-3; TRBD2 matches at 9 bases. V was pared by 0 bases and J by 2 bases, with 10 bases of the junction left unmatched. The CDR3 sequence is 18 residues long. In germline, CDR1 is SGDLS, CDR2 YYNGEE. The CDR3, as DNA: TGTGCCAGCAGCGTAGACTGGGGAGCGGGGGGACTCACAGATACGCAGTATTTT. This gives the protein CASSVDWGAGGLTDTQYF.

This clone was recorded only once. The CDR3, as DNA: TGTGCCAGCAGCCCTACAGCCATTGAGCAGTTCTTC. This sequence encodes CASSPTAIEQFF. The J gene is TRBJ2-1, the V gene TRBV6-6; D unclear. CDR1 is MNHNY, CDR2 SVGAGI, per germline (reference sequence). Trimming stripped 6 bases from V and 9 bases from J, with 12 bases between. The CDR3 has 12 residues.

This chain links TRBV5-5 with TRBJ2-3; D perhaps matches TRBD1 (6 bases). CDR1 and CDR2 (germline): SGHKS, YYEKEE (reference sequence). V lost 0 bases and J lost 0, with 8 bases in between. There are 15 residues in the CDR3. The CDR3: CASSLGTASTDTQYF. CDR3 nucleotide sequence: TGTGCCAGCAGCTTGGGGACAGCTAGCACAGATACGCAGTATTTT.

J is TRBJ1-2 and V is TRBV20-1, with unresolved D. The CDR3 length is 11 residues. The germline V gene encodes CDR1 DFQATT and CDR2 SNEGSKA (reference sequence). V dropped 7 bases and J dropped 3 bases, with 9 bases sitting between them. CDR3 region: CSVGRDYGYTF. The CDR3 nucleotides read TGCAGTGTGGGGAGGGACTATGGCTACACCTTC.

The V and J genes are TRBV5-1 and TRBJ2-7; 7 bases are shared with TRBD2. The CDR3 has 16 residues. Germline V CDR1 and CDR2: SGHRS, YFSETQ. V was pared by 4 bases and J by 5 bases, with 15 bases of the junction left unmatched. CDR3 sequence: CASSPSNRRGINEQYF. The CDR3 nucleotides are TGCGCCAGCAGCCCCTCAAACCGGCGGGGGATCAACGAGCAGTACTTC.

The chain employs TRBV28 and TRBJ2-1, with no clear D. This CDR3 is built from 10 residues. Germline assignment: CDR1 MDHEN and CDR2 SYDVKM. Trimming left V 6 bases short and J 8 bases short, with 5 bases between. CDR3 sequence reads: CASSVDEQFF. The CDR3 bases are TGTGCCAGCAGCGTCGATGAGCAGTTCTTC.

V gene TRBV19 combines with J gene TRBJ2-5; D may correspond to TRBD1 or TRBD2 (6 bases each). The CDR3 is made up of 17 amino acids. Germline lookup yields CDR1 LNHDA and CDR2 SQIVND (reference sequence). V lost 3 bases, J lost 5 bases, and 22 bases lay in between. The CDR3 is CASSMGGGAGQDETQYF. CDR3 nucleotides: TGTGCCAGTAGTATGGGGGGCGGAGCGGGTCAGGACGAGACCCAGTACTTC.